Detailed here is one TCR beta chain. Original analysis: Estimation of nucleated cell counts was performed using reference gene primer amplification. Sequencing used immunoSEQ multiplex PCR; TCRdb keeps in-frame clones, though not all of them. V and J calls plus clone size are reproduced from that table; the DNA served to infer D and trimming. The sample has approximately 210,000 clones; approximately 85% are singletons. V was pared by 1 base and J by 0 bases, with 17 bases between. This CDR3 is 17 amino acids long. CDR1 and CDR2 (germline): SGHRS, YFSETQ. This sample was included in a study of blood T cell repertoires in COVID-19.

This receptor was identified in a woman aged 50 to 60 with active or convalescent COVID-19. This sequence joins TRBV5-1 and TRBJ2-7; D is undetermined. Sequencing was carried out using peripheral blood. CDR3 residues: CASSLHVPSESSYEQYF. CDR3 DNA: TGCGCCAGCAGCTTGCACGTCCCCAGCGAGAGCTCCTACGAGCAGTACTTC. The full variable domain, in which reference TRBV5-1 and TRBJ2-7 provide the parts outside the CDR3, is KAGVTQTPRYLIKTRGQQVTLSCSPISGHRSVSWYQQTPGQGLQFLFEYFSETQRNKGNFPGRFSGRQFSNSRSEMNVSTLELGDSALYLCASSLHVPSESSYEQYFGPGTRLTVT.